This TCR beta chain was retrieved from a study of blood T cells in healthy people across ages. A second PCR of 7 to 11 cycles used a sample-barcoded 5' primer and a J-beta primer mix. TCRdb independently ran MiXCR on the 5' RACE reads; one entry per CDR3 protein. The sample holds about 930,000 distinct CDR3 sequences, about 28% seen once. Germline CDR1 and CDR2: SGHAT and FQNNGV. CDR3 length: 13 amino acids. On this clonotype: This clone may be a read error of a much larger clone one base away.

This same sample was also taken into another study, of T cells of mothers and their children.

The chain is built from TRBV11-2 and TRBJ1-2, with a weak D call TRBD1 (5 bases). This clonotype originated in a woman aged 40 to 49 in good health. The material sequenced was blood. The CDR3 spells CASSSGPSYGCTF. The CDR3 nucleotides read TGTGCCAGCAGCTCGGGACCGAGCTATGGCTGCACCTTC.